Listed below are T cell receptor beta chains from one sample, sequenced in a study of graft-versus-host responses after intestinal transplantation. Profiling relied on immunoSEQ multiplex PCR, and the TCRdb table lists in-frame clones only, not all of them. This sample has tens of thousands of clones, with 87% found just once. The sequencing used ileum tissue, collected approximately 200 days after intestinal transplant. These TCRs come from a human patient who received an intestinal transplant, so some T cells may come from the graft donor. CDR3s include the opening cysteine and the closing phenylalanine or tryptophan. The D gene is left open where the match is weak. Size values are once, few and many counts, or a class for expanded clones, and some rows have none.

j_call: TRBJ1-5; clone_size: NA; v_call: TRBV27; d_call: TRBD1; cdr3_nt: TGTGCCAGCAGTTTAAGGGCATATCAGGGGGCTCCTAATCAGCCCCAGCATTTT; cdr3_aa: CASSLRAYQGAPNQPQHF
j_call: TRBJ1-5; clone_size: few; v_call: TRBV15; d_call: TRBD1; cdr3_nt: TGTGCCACCAGCAGAGGGGCAGGGGGCTTCAATCAGCCCCAGCATTTT; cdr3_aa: CATSRGAGGFNQPQHF
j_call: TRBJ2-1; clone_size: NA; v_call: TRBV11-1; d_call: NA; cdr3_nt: TGTGCCAGCAGCTTAGAAGTACGCTCCTACAATGAGCAGTTCTTC; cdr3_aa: CASSLEVRSYNEQFF
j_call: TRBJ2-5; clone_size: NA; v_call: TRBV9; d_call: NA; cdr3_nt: TGTGCCAGCAGCCAAGGGATAGGCGGACAAGAGACCCAGTACTTC; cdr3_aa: CASSQGIGGQETQYF
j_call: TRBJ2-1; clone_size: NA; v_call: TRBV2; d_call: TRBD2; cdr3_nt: TGTGCCAGCAGCGTTGGGACTAGCGGGGTTTACAATGAGCAGTTCTTC; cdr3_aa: CASSVGTSGVYNEQFF
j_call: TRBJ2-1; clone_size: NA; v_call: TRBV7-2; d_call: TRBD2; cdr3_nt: TGTGCCACCAGGACTAGCGGTTACAATGAGCAGTTCTTC; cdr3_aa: CATRTSGYNEQFF
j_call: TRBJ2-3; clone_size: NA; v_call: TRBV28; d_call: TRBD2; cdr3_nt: TGTGCCAGCAGTTTCCTAGCGGAGCAGTATTTT; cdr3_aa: CASSFLAEQYF
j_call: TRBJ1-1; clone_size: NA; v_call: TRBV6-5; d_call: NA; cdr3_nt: TGTGCCAGCAGTTACTCGGTCAGGGATGGGACTGAAGCTTTCTTT; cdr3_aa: CASSYSVRDGTEAFF
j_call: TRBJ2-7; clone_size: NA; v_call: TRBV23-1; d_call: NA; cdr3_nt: TGCGCCAGCAGTCAATCAAGGCACAGGGAATGCGAGCAGTACTTC; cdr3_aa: CASSQSRHRECEQYF
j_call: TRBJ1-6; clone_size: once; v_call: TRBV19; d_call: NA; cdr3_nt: TGTGCCAGTAAAAACCAAGGGTTCGCCCTCCACTTT; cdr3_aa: CASKNQGFALHF
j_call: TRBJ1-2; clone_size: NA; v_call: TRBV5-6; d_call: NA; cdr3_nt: TGTGCCAGCAGCTTCGGTCAGGGGAACTATGGCTACACCTTC; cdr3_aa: CASSFGQGNYGYTF
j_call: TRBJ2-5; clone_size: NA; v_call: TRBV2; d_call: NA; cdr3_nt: TGTGCCAGCAGTGCCGGAAGGGGAAAGGAGACCCAGTACTTC; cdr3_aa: CASSAGRGKETQYF
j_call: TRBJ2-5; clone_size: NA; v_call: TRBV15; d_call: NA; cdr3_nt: TGTGCCACCAGCAGAGCGGGGCAAGAGACCCAGTACTTC; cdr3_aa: CATSRAGQETQYF
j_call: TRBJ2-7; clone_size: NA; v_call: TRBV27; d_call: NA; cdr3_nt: TGTGCCGCAGGGCAGCCCTACGAGCAGTACTTC; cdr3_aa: CAAGQPYEQYF
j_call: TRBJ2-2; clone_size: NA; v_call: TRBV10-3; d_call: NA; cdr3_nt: TGTGCCATCAGTGAGTCTGGTGGGACCAACACCGGGGAGCTGTTTTTT; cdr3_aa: CAISESGGTNTGELFF
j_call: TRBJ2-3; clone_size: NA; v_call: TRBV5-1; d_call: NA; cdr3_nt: TGCGCCAGCAGCTTGGGGCATCCTCGGGATACGCAGTATTTT; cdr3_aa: CASSLGHPRDTQYF
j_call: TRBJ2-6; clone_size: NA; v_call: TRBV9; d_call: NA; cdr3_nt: TGTGCCAGCAGCGTAGGTTTTACTGGGGCCAACGTCCTGACTTTC; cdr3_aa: CASSVGFTGANVLTF
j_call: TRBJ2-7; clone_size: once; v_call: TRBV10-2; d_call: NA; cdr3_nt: TGCGCCAGCAGCCCGGGACTGTACCACGAGCAGTACTTC; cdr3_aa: CASSPGLYHEQYF
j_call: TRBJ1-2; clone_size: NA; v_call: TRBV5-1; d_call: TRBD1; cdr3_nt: TGCGCCAGCAGCTTGGGAGGGGGCCATAACTATGGCTACACCTTC; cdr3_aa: CASSLGGGHNYGYTF
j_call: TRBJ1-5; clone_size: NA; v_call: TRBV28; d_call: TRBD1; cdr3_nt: TGTGCCAGCAGTTTGCCCCAGGGGGCGTCTCAGCCCCAGCATTTT; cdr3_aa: CASSLPQGASQPQHF
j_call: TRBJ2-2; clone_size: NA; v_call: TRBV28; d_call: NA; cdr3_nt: TGTGCCAGCAGTCCAGACACCGGCGGGGAGCTGTTTTTT; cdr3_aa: CASSPDTGGELFF
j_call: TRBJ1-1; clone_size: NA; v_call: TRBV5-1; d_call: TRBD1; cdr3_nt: TGCGCCAGCAGCAAGGACAGGTCGGACACTGAAGCTTTCTTT; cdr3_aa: CASSKDRSDTEAFF
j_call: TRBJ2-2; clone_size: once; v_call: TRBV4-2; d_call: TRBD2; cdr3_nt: TGTGCCAGCAGCCAAGTGGTAGCGGGGGTCACCGGGGAGCTGTTTTTT; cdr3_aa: CASSQVVAGVTGELFF
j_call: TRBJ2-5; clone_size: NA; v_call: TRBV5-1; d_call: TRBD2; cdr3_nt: TGCGCCAGCAGCTTGGAGGTTTCCAGGCCCCCACGGGGGGGCCGGGAGACCCAGTACTTC; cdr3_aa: CASSLEVSRPPRGGRETQYF
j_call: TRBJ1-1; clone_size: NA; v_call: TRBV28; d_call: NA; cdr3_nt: TGTGCCAGCAGTTTCACACACATGAACACTGAAGCTTTCTTT; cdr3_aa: CASSFTHMNTEAFF
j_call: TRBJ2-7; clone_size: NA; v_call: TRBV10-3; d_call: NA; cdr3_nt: TGTGCCATCAGTGAGTCGACCCAGGCAGCCTTTACCTACGAGCAGTACTTC; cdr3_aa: CAISESTQAAFTYEQYF
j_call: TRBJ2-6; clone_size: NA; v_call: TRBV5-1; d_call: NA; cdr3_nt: TGCGCCAGCAGCTTGGGGTTCTCTGGGGCCAACGTCCTGACTTTC; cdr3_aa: CASSLGFSGANVLTF
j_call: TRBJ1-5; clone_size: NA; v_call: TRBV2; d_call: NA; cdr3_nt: TGTGCCAGCAGTGAACGGGAGGTAAATCAGCCCCAGCATTTT; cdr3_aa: CASSEREVNQPQHF
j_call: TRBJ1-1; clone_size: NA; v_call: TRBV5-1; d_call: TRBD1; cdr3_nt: TGCGCCAGCAGCGCCCAGGGGGACACTGAAGCTTTCTTT; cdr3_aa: CASSAQGDTEAFF
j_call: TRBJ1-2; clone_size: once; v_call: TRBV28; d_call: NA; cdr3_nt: TGTGCCAGCAGTTTAACTACAGAGGGTCCTTATGGCTACACCTTC; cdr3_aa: CASSLTTEGPYGYTF
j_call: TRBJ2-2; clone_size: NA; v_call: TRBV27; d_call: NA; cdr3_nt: TGTGCCAGCAGTTTAGCTCCCACTTTAGGGGAGCTGTTTTTT; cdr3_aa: CASSLAPTLGELFF
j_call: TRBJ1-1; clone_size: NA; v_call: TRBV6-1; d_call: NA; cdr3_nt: TGTGCCAGCAGTGTTGGGGGTGGCATCTCTGAAGCTTTCTTT; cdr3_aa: CASSVGGGISEAFF
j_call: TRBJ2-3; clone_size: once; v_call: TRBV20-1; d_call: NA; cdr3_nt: TGCAGTGCTCACCGAGGAGATACGCAGTATTTT; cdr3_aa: CSAHRGDTQYF
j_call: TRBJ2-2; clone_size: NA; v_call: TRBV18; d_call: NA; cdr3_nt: TGTGCCAGCTCACCGAGGGAGAACACCGGGGAGCTGTTTTTT; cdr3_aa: CASSPRENTGELFF
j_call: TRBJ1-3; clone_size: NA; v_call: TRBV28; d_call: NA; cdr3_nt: TGTGCCAGCAGTTTAATCCAGGGAAGAAACACCATATATTTT; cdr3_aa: CASSLIQGRNTIYF
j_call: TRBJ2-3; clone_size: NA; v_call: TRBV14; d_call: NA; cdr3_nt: TGTGCCAGCAGCCAAGGGCAGAGTAGCACAGATACGCAGTATTTT; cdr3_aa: CASSQGQSSTDTQYF
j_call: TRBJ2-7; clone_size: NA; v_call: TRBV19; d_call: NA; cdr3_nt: TGTGCCAGTAGTATAGGGGCAAACTACGAGCAGTACTTC; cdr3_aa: CASSIGANYEQYF
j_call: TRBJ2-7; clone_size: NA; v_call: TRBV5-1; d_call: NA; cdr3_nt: TGCGCCAGCAGCTTCGGGGCCAGCTCCTACGAGCAGTACTTC; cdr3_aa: CASSFGASSYEQYF
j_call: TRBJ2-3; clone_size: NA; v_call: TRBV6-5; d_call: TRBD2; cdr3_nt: TGTGCCAGCAAACTAGCGGGAGGGGGAGATACGCAGTATTTT; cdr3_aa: CASKLAGGGDTQYF
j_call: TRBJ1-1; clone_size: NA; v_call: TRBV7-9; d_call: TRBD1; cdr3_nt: TGTGCCAGCAGCTTAGTCGGACAGGGATACACTGAAGCTTTCTTT; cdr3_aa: CASSLVGQGYTEAFF
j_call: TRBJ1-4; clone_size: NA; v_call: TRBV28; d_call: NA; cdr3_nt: TGTGCCAGCAGTTTACTGCTGGACAGTTGGAGTAATGAAAAACTGTTTTTT; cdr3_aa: CASSLLLDSWSNEKLFF
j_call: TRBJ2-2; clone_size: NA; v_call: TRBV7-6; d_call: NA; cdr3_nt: TGTGCCAGCAGCTTAATTACAGCGACGAACACCGGGGAGCTGTTTTTT; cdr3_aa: CASSLITATNTGELFF
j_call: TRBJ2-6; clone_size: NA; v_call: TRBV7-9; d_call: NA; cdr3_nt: TGTGCCAGCAGCCCTGCCTATAACTCTGGGGCCAACGTCCTGACTTTC; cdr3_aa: CASSPAYNSGANVLTF
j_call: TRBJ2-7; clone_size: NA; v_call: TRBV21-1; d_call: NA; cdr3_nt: TGTGCCACTCACCGATGGACAGGGGGTTTCTCCTACGAGCAGTACTTC; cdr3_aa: CATHRWTGGFSYEQYF
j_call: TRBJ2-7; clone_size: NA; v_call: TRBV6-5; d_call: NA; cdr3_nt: TGTGCCAGCAGTTACTCGGTACGGGGCGCATCCTACGAGCAGTACTTC; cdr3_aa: CASSYSVRGASYEQYF
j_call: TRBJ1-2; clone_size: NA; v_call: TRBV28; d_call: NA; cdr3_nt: TGTGCCAGCAGTGAACCCGGGACGGTAGGGTATGGCTACACCTTC; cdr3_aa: CASSEPGTVGYGYTF
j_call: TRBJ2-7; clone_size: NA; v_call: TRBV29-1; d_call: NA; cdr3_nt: TGCAGCGCCAGAGTGACTCCCCGGACCTACGAGCAGTACTTC; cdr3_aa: CSARVTPRTYEQYF
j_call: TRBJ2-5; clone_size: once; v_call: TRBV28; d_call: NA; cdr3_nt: TGTGCCAGCAGCGATTGGGGAGAGACCCAGTACTTC; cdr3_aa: CASSDWGETQYF
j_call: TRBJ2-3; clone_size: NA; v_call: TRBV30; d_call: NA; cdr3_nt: TGTGCCTGGAGTCCTTCGGCAGATACGCAGTATTTT; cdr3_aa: CAWSPSADTQYF
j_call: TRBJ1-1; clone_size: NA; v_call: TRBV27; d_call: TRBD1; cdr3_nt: TGTGCCAGCAGCCTGGACAGGGGGGCCTACACTGAAGCTTTCTTT; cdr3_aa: CASSLDRGAYTEAFF
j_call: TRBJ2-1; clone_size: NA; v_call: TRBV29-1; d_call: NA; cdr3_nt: TGCAGCGTTGTGCCAGGGACGAACAATGAGCAGTTCTTC; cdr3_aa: CSVVPGTNNEQFF